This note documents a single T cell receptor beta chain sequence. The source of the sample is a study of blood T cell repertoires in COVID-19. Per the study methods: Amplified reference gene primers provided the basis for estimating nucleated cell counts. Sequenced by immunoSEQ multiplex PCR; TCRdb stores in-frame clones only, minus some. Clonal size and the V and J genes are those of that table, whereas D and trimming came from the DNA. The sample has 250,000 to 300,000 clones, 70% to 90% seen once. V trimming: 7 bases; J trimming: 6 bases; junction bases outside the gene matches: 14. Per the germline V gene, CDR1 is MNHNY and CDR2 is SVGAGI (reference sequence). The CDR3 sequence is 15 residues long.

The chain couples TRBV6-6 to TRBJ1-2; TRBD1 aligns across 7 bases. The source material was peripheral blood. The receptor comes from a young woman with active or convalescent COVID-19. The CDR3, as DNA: TGTGCCAGCACTCCCCCAGGGGGGCGATCGCATGGCTACACCTTC. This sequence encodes CASTPPGGRSHGYTF.